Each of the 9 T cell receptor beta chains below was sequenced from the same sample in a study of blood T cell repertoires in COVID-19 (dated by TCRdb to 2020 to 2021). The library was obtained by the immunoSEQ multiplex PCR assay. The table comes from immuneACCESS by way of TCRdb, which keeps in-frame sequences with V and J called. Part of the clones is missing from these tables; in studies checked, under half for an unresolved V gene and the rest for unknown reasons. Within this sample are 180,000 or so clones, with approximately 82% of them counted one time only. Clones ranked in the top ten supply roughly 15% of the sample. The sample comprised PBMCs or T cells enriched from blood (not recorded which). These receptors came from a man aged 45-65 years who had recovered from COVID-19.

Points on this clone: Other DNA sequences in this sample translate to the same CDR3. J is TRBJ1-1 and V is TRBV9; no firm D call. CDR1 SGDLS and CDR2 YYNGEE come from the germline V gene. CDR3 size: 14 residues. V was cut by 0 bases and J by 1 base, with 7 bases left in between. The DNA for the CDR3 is TGTGCCAGCAGCGTAGTTCCAGAGAACACTGAAGCTTTCTTT. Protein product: CASSVVPENTEAFF.

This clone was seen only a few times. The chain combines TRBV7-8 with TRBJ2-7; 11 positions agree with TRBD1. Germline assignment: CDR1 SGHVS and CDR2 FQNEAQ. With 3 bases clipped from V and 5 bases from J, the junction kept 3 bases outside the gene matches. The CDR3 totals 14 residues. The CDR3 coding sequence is TGTGCCAGCAGCTTTCGGACAGGGGGCCACGAGCAGTACTTC. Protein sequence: CASSFRTGGHEQYF.

The chain's CDR3 is CASRKGAMRFGNQPQHF. The CDR3 bases are TGTGCCAGTAGGAAAGGGGCCATGCGGTTCGGCAATCAGCCCCAGCATTTT. V usage is TRBV19 and J usage is TRBJ1-5, with D tentatively TRBD1 (5 bases). Per the germline V gene, CDR1 is LNHDA and CDR2 is SQIVND (reference sequence). V lost 6 bases to trimming and J lost 2 bases, with 20 bases between them. The CDR3 sequence is 17 residues long.

CDR3 sequence: CASSPTGDETEAFF. For the CDR3, the DNA is TGTGCCAGCAGCCCGACAGGGGATGAAACTGAAGCTTTCTTT. The chain links TRBV5-4 to TRBJ1-1, with 8 bases fitting TRBD1. There are 14 residues in the CDR3. The V and J ends lost 4 bases and 5 bases, in that order; junction bases with no gene match: 7. The germline V gene encodes CDR1 SGHNT and CDR2 YYREEE (reference sequence).

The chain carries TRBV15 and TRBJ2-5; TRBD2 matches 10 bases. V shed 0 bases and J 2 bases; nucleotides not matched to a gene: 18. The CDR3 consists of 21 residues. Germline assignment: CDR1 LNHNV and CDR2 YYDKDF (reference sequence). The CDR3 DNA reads TGTGCCACCAGCAGAGATCCGGGGGCTAGCGGGAGATTATTGAAGCAAGAGACCCAGTACTTC. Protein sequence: CATSRDPGASGRLLKQETQYF.

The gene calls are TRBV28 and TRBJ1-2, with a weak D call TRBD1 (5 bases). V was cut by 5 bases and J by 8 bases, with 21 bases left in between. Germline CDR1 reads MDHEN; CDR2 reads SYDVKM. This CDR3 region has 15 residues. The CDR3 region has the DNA TGTGCCAGCAGTACCCCCCCAGGGCTAGGGCCCGGCTACACCTTC. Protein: CASSTPPGLGPGYTF.

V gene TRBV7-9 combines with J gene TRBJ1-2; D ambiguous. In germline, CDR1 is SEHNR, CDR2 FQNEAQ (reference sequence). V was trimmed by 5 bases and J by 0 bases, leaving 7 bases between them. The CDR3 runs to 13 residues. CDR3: CASSPSANYGYTF. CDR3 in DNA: TGTGCCAGCAGCCCTTCAGCTAACTATGGCTACACCTTC.

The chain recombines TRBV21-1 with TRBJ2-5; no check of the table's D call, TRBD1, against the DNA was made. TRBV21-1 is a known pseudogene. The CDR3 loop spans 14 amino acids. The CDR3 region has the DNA TGTGCCAGCAGCGGGGACAATCCTAGGGAGACCCAGTACTTC. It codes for CASSGDNPRETQYF.

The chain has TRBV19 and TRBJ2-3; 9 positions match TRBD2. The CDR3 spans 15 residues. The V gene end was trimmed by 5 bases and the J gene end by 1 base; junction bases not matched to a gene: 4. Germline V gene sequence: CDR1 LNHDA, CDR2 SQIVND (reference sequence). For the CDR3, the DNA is TGTGCCAGTAGTTCGCGGGGGGGGCGCACAGATACGCAGTATTTT. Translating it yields CASSSRGGRTDTQYF.